This TCR beta chain was identified during a study of T cell responses to AZD1222 COVID-19 vaccine. Profiled with immunoSEQ multiplex PCR; TCRdb holds only in-frame clones, not every one. This sample has 90,000 to 95,000 clones; 88% occur once, and the top ten carry about 12%. This CDR3 is built from 15 residues. V and J are TRBV12-2 and TRBJ1-1. TRBV12-2 is labeled a pseudogene. The specimen comprised peripheral blood, sampled 28 days after the second AZD1222 dose. The source of this sequence is an adult who received the AZD1222 COVID-19 vaccine. The CDR3 DNA follows: TGTGCAAGTCGCTTAGAGCAGGCTAGGGACACTGAAGCTTTCTTT. This sequence encodes CASRLEQARDTEAFF.